These T cell receptor beta chains were read from a single sample in a study of cytomegalovirus exposure and HLA in healthy donors. The protocol was immunoSEQ multiplex PCR, while the TCRdb copy is restricted to in-frame clones and leaves out a portion. Found here are a few hundred thousand clones, about 80% of them singletons; the top ten hold about 0.28%. The sample comprised PBMCs. The origin of the receptors is a girl aged 2 to 10 in good health and CMV-seronegative. The CDR3 runs from the conserved cysteine through the conserved F or W. A D gene is named only where the DNA matches it firmly. Clone size is not always given. Where it is, it says once, few, many or a class for expanded clones.

TRBD2,TRBV29-1,-,TRBJ2-1,TGCAGCGTTGAACAGGGATCGCGACTAGCGGGAGTCAATGAGCAGTTCTTC,CSVEQGSRLAGVNEQFF
TRBD2,TRBV4-2,few,TRBJ2-7,TGTGCCAGCAGCCAAGGGGTTATTCGCGGGGGGACCTACTACGAGCAGTACTTC,CASSQGVIRGGTYYEQYF
-,TRBV19,-,TRBJ1-1,TGTGCCAGTACAGTTAACACTGAAGCTTTCTTT,CASTVNTEAFF
-,TRBV28,-,TRBJ1-4,TGTGCCAGCAGAAAACAGGGAGAGGAAAAACTGTTTTTT,CASRKQGEEKLFF
-,TRBV11-1,-,TRBJ2-5,TGTGCCAGCAGCTTGTGGCAGTCCCAAGAGACCCAGTACTTC,CASSLWQSQETQYF
-,TRBV7-9,-,TRBJ1-4,TGTGCCAGCAGCTTAGTCCAGGCGAATGAAAAACTGTTTTTT,CASSLVQANEKLFF
-,TRBV5-1,few,TRBJ2-7,TGCGCCAGCAGCTTGTTGAGCAGGGGCATCAGCGAGCAGTACTTC,CASSLLSRGISEQYF
TRBD1,TRBV10-2,few,TRBJ1-2,TGCGCCACCCAATCACAGGACAGGGATGCCTACACCTTC,CATQSQDRDAYTF
TRBD1,TRBV28,-,TRBJ2-5,TGTGCCAGCAGTCCGGAGACAGGGGGTTTCGAGACCCAGTACTTC,CASSPETGGFETQYF
TRBD1,TRBV4-1,-,TRBJ1-1,TGCGCCAGCAGGGAAATTGACAGGGCGAACACTGAAGCTTTCTTT,CASREIDRANTEAFF
-,TRBV4-1,-,TRBJ2-3,TGCGCCAGCAGTTACATTTCAGATACGCAGTATTTT,CASSYISDTQYF
-,TRBV18,-,TRBJ1-1,TGTGCCAGCTCACCCGCCAGCCGCGGGCGGAACACTGAAGCTTTCTTT,CASSPASRGRNTEAFF
-,TRBV6-5,-,TRBJ2-7,TGTGCCAGCAGGAGGATCCACGAGCAGTACTTC,CASRRIHEQYF
-,TRBV29-1,-,TRBJ1-1,TGCAGCTCTTCGACAGGATTAAACACTGAAGCTTTCTTT,CSSSTGLNTEAFF
TRBD1,TRBV6-1,-,TRBJ1-1,TGTGCCAGCAGTGCCAGACAGGGGGCGTGGAACACTGAAGCTTTCTTT,CASSARQGAWNTEAFF
TRBD1,TRBV11-3,once,TRBJ1-1,TGTGCCAGCAGCCCCCCCCTACTGACAGGGTCTGACACTGAAGCTTTCTTT,CASSPPLLTGSDTEAFF
-,TRBV28,once,TRBJ2-7,TGTGCCAGCATCCCCCGAGGGGGTATAAAATCCTACGAGCAGTACTTC,CASIPRGGIKSYEQYF
TRBD2,TRBV4-2,-,TRBJ2-7,TGTGCCAGCAGCCCTAGCGGGCGAGACTACGAGCAGTACTTC,CASSPSGRDYEQYF
-,TRBV7-9,-,TRBJ1-1,TGTGCCAGCAGCTCGGGACAGAACACTGAAGCTTTCTTT,CASSSGQNTEAFF
-,TRBV11-2,-,TRBJ1-1,TGTGCCAGCAGCTTAGGCCCAGGGAACGAAGCTTTCTTT,CASSLGPGNEAFF
-,TRBV11-2,-,TRBJ2-1,TGTGCCAGCCAGGCCCGCAGGGGCGCGTGGTCCCATGAGCAGTTCTTC,CASQARRGAWSHEQFF
TRBD2,TRBV27,-,TRBJ2-7,TGTGCCAGCAGCGATTTAGCGGGACCTACTTACGAGCAGTACTTC,CASSDLAGPTYEQYF
TRBD2,TRBV28,-,TRBJ2-7,TGTGCCAGCAGTGACAGTAGCGGGCCCTACAGCTCCTACGAGCAGTACTTC,CASSDSSGPYSSYEQYF
TRBD1,TRBV5-4,-,TRBJ2-7,TGTGCCAGCAGCCCCCATCAGGGGGCGGCCTACGAGCAGTACTTC,CASSPHQGAAYEQYF
-,TRBV28,-,TRBJ2-7,TGTGCCAGCAGTCCGAGGACAGCCTCCTACGAGCAGTACTTC,CASSPRTASYEQYF
-,TRBV13,-,TRBJ2-2,TGTGCCAGCAGCTTAGCACAGGTCGGCACCGGGGAGCTGTTTTTT,CASSLAQVGTGELFF
-,TRBV5-4,-,TRBJ1-5,TGTGCCAGCGGGCGGGATAGCAATCAGCCCCAGCATTTT,CASGRDSNQPQHF
TRBD1,TRBV18,once,TRBJ1-4,TGTGCCAGCTCAACGGGACAGATGAATGAAAAACTGTTTTTT,CASSTGQMNEKLFF
TRBD2,TRBV19,-,TRBJ2-3,TGTGCCAGTAGTATAGCGGCTAGCGGGAGCGCCCAAGGTACGCAGTATTTT,CASSIAASGSAQGTQYF
-,TRBV5-4,-,TRBJ2-7,TGTGCCAGCAGCGACGGACTAACCTACGAGCAGTACTTC,CASSDGLTYEQYF
TRBD2,TRBV27,few,TRBJ2-1,TGTGCCAGCAGTTCAACTAGCGGGAGCTCCTACAATGAGCAGTTCTTC,CASSSTSGSSYNEQFF
TRBD2,TRBV4-2,few,TRBJ2-3,TGTGCCGCCGGGGGGGGCCGGGGGGGCAATACGCAGTATTTT,CAAGGGRGGNTQYF
-,TRBV19,-,TRBJ1-2,TGTGCCAGTAGTATCCCCGGGATAAACCCCTACTATGGCTACACCTTC,CASSIPGINPYYGYTF